This TCR beta chain derives from a study of shared clonotypes between healthy human individuals. The wider study: With ages of 18 to 49, the donors were a couple of women and three men. Study results and caveats: The sharing of about 5% of naive CD4 clonotypes was seen across a handful of donors. Larger estimated richness was generally seen in naive subsets than in memory subsets.

The genomic DNA of each subset was split evenly across several immunoSEQ plates. The method was immunoSEQ multiplex PCR; TCRdb's version includes in-frame clones alone and lacks a portion of them. The sample consists of 2,500,000 or so clones, under 95% of them appearing once. About this clone itself: Its antigen is as yet unknown.

The V and J ends lost 4 bases and 5 bases, in that order; junction bases with no gene match: 7. CDR3 length equals 16 residues. Germline loops: CDR1 MNHNY, CDR2 SVGAGI (reference sequence). This TCR was recovered from a man aged 18 to 30 in good health. Some clones in this sample may be carry-over from other donors' samples. The sample consisted of naive CD4+ T cells from PBMCs. Subset meaning: CD45RA+ positively selected. The chain is built from TRBV6-6 and TRBJ2-2, with 10 nucleotides matching TRBD2. CDR3 protein: CASSSGLAGATGELFF. CDR3 bases: TGTGCCAGCAGTTCTGGTCTAGCGGGAGCGACCGGGGAGCTGTTTTTT.